The source of this TCR beta chain is a study of identical twins. Study observations and caveats: Modelling approaches yielded underestimates of out-of-frame TCR alpha sharing between monozygotic twins. The more abundant beta clonotypes in cord blood had fewer insertions, and memory repertoires did not show this.

A universal primer site was added by template switching, and unique molecular identifiers were carried by the cDNA. From the 5' RACE reads, TCRdb called clonotypes with MiXCR, one entry per CDR3 protein. The sample includes 200,000 to 250,000 distinct CDR3 sequences, roughly 7.5% of them seen just once. V dropped 4 bases and J dropped 3; count of bases not matched to a gene: 3. Germline CDR1 reads KGHDR; CDR2 reads SFDVKD. This CDR3 is 15 amino acids long. On this clonotype: Its antigen is unidentified. This may arise from a read error, as a much more abundant clone is one base away.

Another study also made use of these data, one on yellow fever vaccine responses in identical twins.

Source material: CD8+ T cells sorted from blood. The source of this sequence is a woman between 18 and 29 years old in good health. The chain recombines TRBV24-1 with TRBJ2-2, with 8 bases matching TRBD1. CDR3 nucleotide sequence: TGTGCCACCAGTGAAAAGGACAGGGACACCGGGGAGCTGTTTTTT. It encodes CATSEKDRDTGELFF.